This T cell receptor (beta chain) was sequenced during a study of early T cells in non-severe SARS-CoV-2 infection. This clonotype has just a few counts. From germline, CDR1 is SGHTA and CDR2 FQGTGA. V shed 8 bases and J 1 base; nucleotides not matched to a gene: 4. This CDR3 has 13 amino acids. The TCR library protocol attached unique molecular identifiers to the individual cDNA molecules. One entry per CDR3 protein results from TCRdb running MiXCR on the 5' RACE reads. The sample holds tens of thousands of distinct CDR3 sequences; around 12% are singletons and the top ten take around 4.7%. Source material: whole blood. The chain joins TRBV7-3 to TRBJ1-1, with 7 bases identical to TRBD1. The TCR originated in an adult who was a healthcare worker with PCR-confirmed SARS-CoV-2 infection or an uninfected control (not recorded which). The CDR3 sequence is CASSTGPNTEAFF. For the CDR3, the DNA is TGTGCCAGCTCGACAGGGCCGAACACTGAAGCTTTCTTT.